The sequence of this TCR beta chain was determined in a study of T-cell reconstitution after alpha-beta-depleted transplantation in children (dated by TCRdb to 2016 to 2018). Context from the whole study: The study quantitatively tracked T-cell immune reconstitution after TCRalphabeta/CD19-depleted allogeneic hematopoietic cell transplantation in children using TCR repertoire profiling.

The table lists this clonotype with a few counts. Its antigen is unknown. No much larger clonotype is one base removed from it; base qualities were not supplied. The method was PCR. The sequencer was an Illumina HiSeq 2500. TCR libraries were prepared with molecular barcoding, using unique molecular identifiers to normalize TCRbeta repertoire quantification. Clones were called with MiXCR by TCRdb after fastp trimmed the public reads at Q25, and only in-frame beta chains were retained. Entries are consolidated by CDR3 protein sequence, retaining the most common genes and DNA. A total of almost 500,000 distinct CDR3 sequences appear in this sample, over 9.5% of them only once. The ten most abundant clones make up just over 2% of the sample. Overall study outcomes, separate from this receptor: The high TCRbeta diversity at day 60 in some patients was ascribed to recipient T cells and intrathymic progenitors that had survived conditioning. Apparently early alphabetaT-cell count recovery about two months after transplant reportedly relied on only several hundred rapidly expanded clones derived from non-depleted graft cells. Over subsequent months, a decline in hyperexpanded clone frequencies was noted, and after one year, T-cell counts and TCRbeta diversity were mostly ascribed to newly produced T cells.

Read against the paper, the sample's treatment or condition label means: allogeneic hematopoietic cell transplantation with graft depleted of TCRalphabeta T cells and CD19 B cells. The children who served as transplant recipients had been given grafts of TCRalphabeta/CD19-depleted allogeneic hematopoietic cells. The V end loses 6 bases and the J end loses 0 bases, and a stretch of 11 bases separates them. Inclusive of the bounding cysteine and phenylalanine, the CDR3 is 13 residues long. The read is trimmed to its CDR3 DNA, 39 bases read in frame from base 1. The germline V gene (reference sequence) supplies CDR1 DFQATT and CDR2 SNEGSKA.

The input for sequencing was PBMCs, taken before TCRalphabeta/CD19-depleted stem cell transplant. The V and J genes are TRBV20-1 and TRBJ2-5, with TRBD1 as a weak D call on 5 bases. This receptor was obtained from a child aged 2-15 years with inherited bone marrow failure, due to receive a stem cell transplant. The CDR3: CSALKDNQETQYF. The sequenced DNA: TGCAGTGCATTGAAGGACAACCAAGAGACCCAGTACTTC.